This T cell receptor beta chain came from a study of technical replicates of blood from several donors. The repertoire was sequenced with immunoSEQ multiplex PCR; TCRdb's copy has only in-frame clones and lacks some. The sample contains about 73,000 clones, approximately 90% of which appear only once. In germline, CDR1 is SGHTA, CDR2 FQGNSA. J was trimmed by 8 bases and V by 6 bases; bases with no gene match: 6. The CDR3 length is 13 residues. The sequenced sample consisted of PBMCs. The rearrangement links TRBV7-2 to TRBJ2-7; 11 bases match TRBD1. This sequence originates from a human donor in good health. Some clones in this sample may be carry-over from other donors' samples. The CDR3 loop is CASSPGTGGQQYF. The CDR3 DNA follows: TGTGCCAGCAGTCCCGGGACAGGGGGACAGCAGTACTTC.